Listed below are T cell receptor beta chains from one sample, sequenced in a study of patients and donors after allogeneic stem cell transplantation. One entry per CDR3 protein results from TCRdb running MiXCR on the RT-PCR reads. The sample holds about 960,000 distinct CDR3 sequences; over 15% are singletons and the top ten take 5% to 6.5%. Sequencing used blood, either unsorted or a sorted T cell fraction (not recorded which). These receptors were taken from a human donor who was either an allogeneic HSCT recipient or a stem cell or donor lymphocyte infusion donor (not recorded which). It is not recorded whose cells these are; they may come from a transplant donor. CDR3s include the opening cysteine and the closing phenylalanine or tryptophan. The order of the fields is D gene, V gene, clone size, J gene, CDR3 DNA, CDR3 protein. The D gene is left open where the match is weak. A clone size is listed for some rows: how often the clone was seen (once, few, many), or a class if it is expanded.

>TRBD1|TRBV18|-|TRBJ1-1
TGTGCCAGCTCACCAACCGGGACAGGTGGTGGGGGCACTGAAGCTTTCTTT
CASSPTGTGGGGTEAFF
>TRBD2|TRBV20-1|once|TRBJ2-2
TGCAGTGCTAGGCCCAGGGAGCGGGAGGAAAACACCGGGGAGCTGTTTTTT
CSARPREREENTGELFF
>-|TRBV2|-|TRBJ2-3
TGTGCCAGCAAGGGACGAGGCACAGATACGCAGTATTTT
CASKGRGTDTQYF
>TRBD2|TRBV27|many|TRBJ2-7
TGTGCCAGCACCCCGGGTAGCGGGAGCAACGAGCAGTACTTC
CASTPGSGSNEQYF
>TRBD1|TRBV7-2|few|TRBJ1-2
TGTGCCAGCAGTCTCAGGGGGCGTATTGACTATGGCTACACCTTC
CASSLRGRIDYGYTF
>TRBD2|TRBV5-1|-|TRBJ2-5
TGCGCCAGCAGCTTGTGGGCTAGCGGGGGAGAGACCCAGTACTTC
CASSLWASGGETQYF
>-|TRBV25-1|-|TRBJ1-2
TGTGCCAGCAGTGACCCTGGGACATATGGCTACACCTTC
CASSDPGTYGYTF
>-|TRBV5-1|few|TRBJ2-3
TGCGCCAGCAGCCTGCTGACAGCAGATACGCAGTATTTT
CASSLLTADTQYF
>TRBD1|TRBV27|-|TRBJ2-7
TGTGCCAGCAGACGTCAACCGGGACAGGGTCCCTACGAGCAGTACTTC
CASRRQPGQGPYEQYF
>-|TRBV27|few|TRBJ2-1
TGTGCCAGCAGTTTCGGGCAGGGGCCCTACAATGAGCAGTTCTTC
CASSFGQGPYNEQFF
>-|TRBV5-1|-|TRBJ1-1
TGCGCCAGCTCCGGGGAGAGGGTGAACACTGAAGCTTTCTTT
CASSGERVNTEAFF
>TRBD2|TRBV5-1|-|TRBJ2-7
TGCGCCAGCGGACTAGCCTCCGGCTACGAGCAGTACTTC
CASGLASGYEQYF
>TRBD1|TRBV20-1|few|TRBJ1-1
TGCAGTGCCGCCGGGGGACAGTTGAACACTGAAGCTTTCTTT
CSAAGGQLNTEAFF
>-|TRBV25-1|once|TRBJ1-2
TGTGCCAGCAGTGAATCAGGGACCCCCAACTATGGCTACACCTTC
CASSESGTPNYGYTF
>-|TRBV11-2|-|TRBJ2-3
TGTGCCAGCAGCCACTATGGAGATACGCAGTATTTT
CASSHYGDTQYF